This TCR beta chain derives from a study of blood T cell repertoires in COVID-19. Sequencing was performed with immunoSEQ multiplex PCR; in TCRdb, only in-frame clones are kept and a portion is missing. The data contain about 140,000 clones, approximately 80% of them seen just once; the ten biggest clones take up 1.6%. This CDR3 region has 15 residues. Germline-derived CDR1 and CDR2 are MDHEN and SYDVKM. The V and J ends lost 6 bases and 6 bases respectively, with 20 bases between them. The chain combines TRBV28 with TRBJ1-2, with a possible D match to TRBD1 (5 bases). This clonotype originated in a human donor in a cohort sampled during active COVID-19. Source material: peripheral blood. CDR3 bases: TGTGCCAGCAGGAGAAGGGGCATGATTGGCCATGGCTACACCTTC. Protein sequence: CASRRRGMIGHGYTF.